This TCR beta chain was recorded in a study of blood T cell repertoires in COVID-19 (dated by TCRdb to the early 2020s). In the study overall: The collaborator samples originated in the United States, Italy and Spain and spanned the acute and convalescent phases of COVID-19. The dataset comprised deeply sampled blood TCRbeta repertoires from subjects exposed to, actively infected with, or recovered from COVID-19. The repertoires were made available in a free public database intended to serve as a resource for research on the immune response to SARS-CoV-2. A de-identified subject ID, COVID-19 status, age in years and sex were almost always included in the sample metadata. The material from the prospective study consisted of cDNA or gDNA derived from T cells, B-cell-depleted T cells, or PBMCs. Where available, HLA class I and class II types were obtained from metadata supplied by the sample provider rather than from assay-based typing. The samples were drawn from two sources: the first 160 participants of the ongoing ImmuneRACE study, and 1,000 to 1,500 subjects contributed by 6 global collaborators.

The immunoSEQ Assay, a bias-controlled multiplex PCR, was used to amplify TCRbeta CDR3 regions from genomic DNA. Per the authors' processing: Nucleated cell counts per sample were estimated from amplification of reference gene primers within the assay. To quantify the absolute abundance of each unique TCRbeta CDR3 rearrangement, sequence reads were collapsed and filtered. Productive Simpson clonality was computed per sample as the square root of Simpson's diversity index over productive rearrangements. Entries here come from immuneACCESS through TCRdb and include only in-frame sequences with V and J called. Some clones fail to appear in such tables; in the studies checked, an unresolved V gene covers under half of the shortfall, and the cause of the remainder is unknown. V and J calls and clone size are copied from that table; D and trimming were computed from the DNA. In this sample the table shows about 74,000 clones, 91% of which occur a single time. The ten largest clones capture around 2.6% of the sample.

Its CDR3 holds 16 amino acids, cysteine through phenylalanine. Only CDR3 DNA remains: 48 bases, in frame from the first base. V loses 0 bases of germline sequence and J loses 2 bases, and the interval between the two ends is 11 bases. As encoded in the germline V gene, CDR1 is SGHRS while CDR2 is YFSETQ. As regards this clone: Its recognized antigen is unknown. No qualities accompany the bases; no much larger clone lies one base away.

What the study reported, not specific to this receptor: How much clinical and demographic metadata was included differed by source and by participant, and the metadata was provided uncurated.

One collaborating source in Seattle enrolled patients during active infection and followed them longitudinally through the course of disease. Each collaborating institution followed its own protocols to collect whole blood in K2EDTA tubes. For TCRbeta analysis, collaborator samples were shipped as frozen whole blood, as isolated PBMCs, or as DNA extracted from either sample type. This TCR was sampled from a man aged 45 to 65 with COVID-19, enrolled during active disease. The sequence links TRBV5-1 to TRBJ2-2; the D gene cannot be resolved reliably. Specimen: peripheral blood. The DNA sequence reads TGCGCCAGCAGCTTGGCCCTGGCAGGTAACACCGGGGAGCTGTTTTTT. The encoded protein is CASSLALAGNTGELFF.